What follows are 3 T cell receptor beta chains derived from one specimen sequenced in a study of T cells in Graves' hyperthyroidism and ophthalmopathy. The investigators amplified TCR beta CDR3 regions from RNA transcripts. During a first-round RT-PCR of the TCR CDR3, the HTBI primer set was used. TCRdb itself ran the multiplex PCR reads through MiXCR, one entry per CDR3 protein. The sample yields approximately 600,000 distinct CDR3 sequences, 20% seen once. The sample comprised blood. Source of these receptors: a man younger than 40 with Graves' ophthalmopathy.

This clonotype was counted only a few times. The V and J genes are TRBV12-3 or TRBV12-4 and TRBJ1-5; D uncertain. Deletions cut 2 bases from V and 8 bases from J, with 10 bases between. The length of the CDR3 is 13 residues. CDR3 residues: CASSLLGKEPQHF. The CDR3 nucleotides are TGTGCCAGCAGTTTATTGGGGAAAGAGCCCCAGCATTTT.

This clonotype was counted only a few times. V is TRBV7-2 and J is TRBJ1-4; D call uncertain. CDR3 size: 14 residues. V was trimmed by 4 bases and J by 8 bases, leaving 14 bases between them. Germline V gives CDR1 SGHTA, CDR2 FQGNSA. The CDR3: CASSYGNGKEKLFF. DNA of the CDR3: TGTGCCAGCAGCTATGGAAACGGGAAGGAAAAACTGTTTTTT.

The chain is built from TRBV20-1 and TRBJ2-7, with D uncertain. CDR1 and CDR2 from the germline V gene are DFQATT and SNEGSKA (reference sequence). This CDR3 is 16 amino acids long. With 0 bases removed from V and 2 bases from J, the gap between germline ends came to 17 bases. The CDR3 DNA reads as TGCAGTGCTAGAGAGACCACAGAGGTCTTTGCCTACGAGCAGTACTTC. Amino acid sequence: CSARETTEVFAYEQYF.